Below, 27 T cell receptor beta chains from the same sample are listed, as sequenced in a study of Graves' ophthalmopathy and Graves' hyperthyroidism. The TCR beta CDR3 regions underwent amplification from RNA transcripts. The first round was an RT-PCR with HTBI primers, and the second round was a multiplex PCR. TCRdb called the multiplex PCR reads again in MiXCR, with one record for every CDR3 protein. The profile covers 1 million to 1.3 million distinct CDR3 sequences, with about two fifths appearing a single time and over 8.5% taken by the ten largest. The sample comprised peripheral blood or thyroid tissue (not recorded which). These receptor sequences come from an adult man with Graves' hyperthyroidism.

This clonotype came up a few times. This chain links TRBV6-6 with TRBJ2-7; D perhaps matches TRBD1 (7 bases). The CDR3 extends over 15 amino acids. Trimming took off 0 bases at V and 5 bases at J, with 14 bases between the two ends. Germline CDR1 reads MNHNY; CDR2 reads SVGAGI (reference sequence). The CDR3 reads CASSYSGQGGNEQYF. Written as DNA, the CDR3 is TGTGCCAGCAGTTACTCGGGGCAGGGGGGAAACGAGCAGTACTTC.

This clonotype was picked up many times. The chain carries TRBV5-5 and TRBJ1-2; possibly TRBD1 for D (6 bases). The CDR3 is 14 amino acids. Trimming shortened V by 1 base and J by 6 bases, and 13 bases separated the two germline ends. Germline assignment: CDR1 SGHKS and CDR2 YYEKEE (reference sequence). The CDR3 loop reads CASSLKQGSHGYTF. CDR3 sequence (DNA): TGTGCCAGCAGCTTGAAACAGGGAAGCCATGGCTACACCTTC. Based on the CDR3 plus reference TRBV5-5 and TRBJ1-2, the full variable domain is DAGVTQSPTHLIKTRGQQVTLRCSPISGHKSVSWYQQVLGQGPQFIFQYYEKEERGRGNFPDRFSARQFPNYSSELNVNALLLGDSALYLCASSLKQGSHGYTFGSGTRLTVV.

This CDR3 is CASSSLQPQHF. The CDR3 DNA sequence: TGTGCCAGCAGCTCCCTCCAGCCCCAGCATTTT. V and J are TRBV28 and TRBJ1-5, with D uncertain. The CDR3 has 11 amino acids. The V end was cut by 6 bases, the J end by 7 bases, with 7 bases between. Germline CDR1 reads MDHEN; CDR2 reads SYDVKM.

This clonotype was detected ten times or more. This sequence joins TRBV19 and TRBJ1-1, with D unclear. Trimming removed 4 bases from V and 5 bases from J, with 14 bases in between. The germline V gene has CDR1 LNHDA and CDR2 SQIVND (reference sequence). The CDR3 extends over 14 amino acids. CDR3 loop: CASSKLARETEAFF. CDR3 nucleotide sequence: TGTGCCAGTAGTAAATTGGCCAGAGAGACTGAAGCTTTCTTT. The whole variable domain, remainder taken from reference TRBV19 and TRBJ1-1, is DGGITQSPKYLFRKEGQNVTLSCEQNLNHDAMYWYRQDPGQGLRLIYYSQIVNDFQKGDIAEGYSVSREKKESFPLTVTSAQKNPTAFYLCASSKLARETEAFFGQGTRLTVV.

The CDR3 protein is CASSGGDRAPYEQYF. The CDR3 coding sequence is TGTGCCAGCAGCGGGGGGGACAGGGCCCCCTACGAGCAGTACTTC. The V call is TRBV5-6, the J call TRBJ2-7; the match to TRBD1 covers 9 bases. CDR3 length: 15 residues. V was pared by 4 bases and J by 2 bases, with 7 bases of the junction left unmatched. CDR1 and CDR2 (germline): SGHDT, YYEEEE.

The genes are TRBV10-3 and TRBJ2-5, with 10 bases identical to TRBD2. Per germline, CDR1 ENHRY and CDR2 SYGVKD. The CDR3 consists of 15 residues. J lost 5 bases, V lost 4 bases, and 7 bases had no gene match. CDR3 loop: CAISVLAGLAETQYF. In DNA form, the CDR3 reads TGTGCCATCAGTGTACTAGCGGGGTTGGCGGAGACCCAGTACTTC.

About this clonotype itself: With a much larger clone just one base away, this may be a read error. Without the conserved terminal phenylalanine or tryptophan, this CDR3 likely stems from a read error. This sequence joins TRBV7-2 and TRBJ1-1; D remains unclear. This CDR3 spans 15 amino acids. V was shortened by 1 base and J by 0 bases, with 9 bases between the two germline ends. Germline V CDR1 and CDR2: SGHTA, FQGNSA. CDR3 protein: CASSLGKLMNTEAFS. As DNA, the CDR3 is TGTGCCAGCAGCTTAGGGAAGCTGATGAACACTGAAGCTTTCTCT.

There are many counts of this clonotype. The rearrangement uses TRBV14 and TRBJ1-1; 8 bases are a match to TRBD1. The CDR3 is made up of 14 amino acids. The germline gives CDR1 SGHDN, CDR2 FVKESK. Trimming cost V 0 bases and J 9 bases; bases outside gene matches: 6. The CDR3 DNA follows: TGTGCCAGCAGCCAAGAGAGGCAGGGGGCGAAAGCTTTCTTT. Protein sequence: CASSQERQGAKAFF.

This clonotype turned up a few times. The V gene is TRBV10-3, the J gene TRBJ2-5; 8 bases align to TRBD1. J was trimmed by 4 bases and V by 10 bases; bases with no gene match: 17. The germline V gene encodes CDR1 ENHRY and CDR2 SYGVKD. This CDR3 region has 16 residues. CDR3: CASRPSAGTGGETQYF. The CDR3 nucleotides are TGTGCCAGCAGACCAAGCGCCGGGACAGGTGGAGAGACCCAGTACTTC.

This clonotype showed up many times. This chain connects TRBV4-1 to TRBJ1-5, with D unresolved. The CDR3 runs to 13 residues. The V gene lost 4 bases and the J gene lost 9 bases, with 13 bases spanning the gap. Germline CDR1 reads MGHRA; CDR2 reads YSYEKL. CDR3 amino acids: CASSPVGILPQHF. The CDR3 bases are TGCGCCAGCAGCCCCGTGGGGATCCTGCCCCAGCATTTT.

A few counts support this clonotype. This sequence joins TRBV5-1 and TRBJ2-7, with D possibly TRBD1 on 6 matching bases. Trimming removed 4 bases from V and 6 bases from J, with 20 bases in between. The CDR3 totals 15 residues. CDR1 is SGHRS and CDR2 is YFSETQ in the germline V gene. The CDR3 coding sequence is TGCGCCAGCAGCACCACCAGGGGTCTAGGAGGCGAGCAGTACTTC. This translates into CASSTTRGLGGEQYF.

This clonotype has just one count. A read error may be the cause here, since a much bigger clone is one base away. This chain links TRBV7-2 with TRBJ2-2, with TRBD2 identical over 12 bases. CDR3 length equals 15 residues. Germline values: CDR1 SGHTA, CDR2 FQGNSA. The CDR3 spells CAGSSLAGGTGELFF. As DNA, the CDR3 is TGTGCCGGCAGCTCACTAGCGGGAGGCACCGGGGAGCTGTTTTTT.

The chain combines TRBV29-1 with TRBJ2-7; D is possibly TRBD1 or TRBD2 (6 bases each). The V gene's germline CDR1 is SQVTM and CDR2 ANQGSEA. This CDR3 has 14 amino acids. The germline V and J ends were trimmed by 6 bases and 0 bases, with 15 bases remaining between them. This CDR3 is CSVTGRGSSYEQYF. CDR3 sequence (DNA): TGCAGCGTAACAGGGCGGGGAAGCTCCTACGAGCAGTACTTC.

The V and J genes are TRBV9 and TRBJ1-2; D unclear. The CDR3 consists of 15 residues. Germline CDR1 reads SGDLS; CDR2 reads YYNGEE. Trimming left V 2 bases short and J 2 bases short, with 13 bases between. In nucleotides, the CDR3 is TGTGCCAGCAGCGTCGACCTCCGCGGGAACTATGGCTACACCTTC. Protein sequence: CASSVDLRGNYGYTF.

In this sample, this clonotype turned up many times. The chain recombines TRBV20-1 with TRBJ2-5, with D possibly being TRBD1 or TRBD2 (5 bases each). V lost 1 base to trimming and J lost 4 bases, with 13 bases between them. Germline assignment: CDR1 DFQATT and CDR2 SNEGSKA (reference sequence). CDR3 size: 14 residues. The CDR3 reads CSARGSWGRETQYF. The CDR3 nucleotides are TGCAGTGCTAGAGGGAGTTGGGGGAGAGAGACCCAGTACTTC.

Ten or more counts support this clonotype. The V and J genes are TRBV7-8 and TRBJ1-1, with a possible D match to TRBD1 (5 bases). The CDR3 runs 15 residues. The V end was cut by 4 bases, the J end by 0 bases, with 12 bases between. Germline lookup yields CDR1 SGHVS and CDR2 FQNEAQ. The CDR3 loop is CASSSHRRLNTEAFF. The CDR3 bases are TGTGCCAGCAGCTCACACAGGAGACTGAACACTGAAGCTTTCTTT.

This clonotype was recorded many times. The V call is TRBV19, the J call TRBJ1-3; D remains ambiguous. This CDR3 comprises 12 residues. The V gene's germline CDR1 is LNHDA and CDR2 SQIVND (reference sequence). Between the trimmed V and J ends, which lost 10 bases and 0 bases, there was a span of 7 bases. Written as DNA, the CDR3 is TGTGCCACAAGCCGCTCTGGAAACACCATATATTTT. This gives the protein CATSRSGNTIYF.

Concerning this clonotype itself: A much larger clone is a single base away; this may be a read error. This rearrangement joins TRBV7-2 to TRBJ2-5; 8 positions agree with TRBD1. The CDR3 contains 15 residues. Germline V gene lookup returns CDR1 SGHTA and CDR2 FQGNSA. The junction had 2 bases not matched to a gene; V was cut back by 1 base and J by 1 base. The CDR3 DNA reads as TGTGCCAGCAGCTTAGGGACAGGGTCCCAAGAGACCCAGTACTTC. It translates to CASSLGTGSQETQYF.

This clonotype was recorded at least ten times. The J gene is TRBJ1-4, the V gene TRBV19; D ambiguous. With 7 bases removed from V and 4 bases from J, the gap between germline ends came to 13 bases. There are 14 residues in the CDR3. CDR1 and CDR2 (germline): LNHDA, SQIVND (reference sequence). The CDR3 region is CASKGGISNEKLFF. The CDR3 DNA reads TGTGCCAGTAAGGGAGGGATAAGTAATGAAAAACTGTTTTTT. Supplemented by reference TRBV19 and TRBJ1-4, the full variable domain reads DGGITQSPKYLFRKEGQNVTLSCEQNLNHDAMYWYRQDPGQGLRLIYYSQIVNDFQKGDIAEGYSVSREKKESFPLTVTSAQKNPTAFYLCASKGGISNEKLFFGSGTQLSVL.

This clonotype appeared many times. The chain employs TRBV2 and TRBJ2-2; 11 bases map to TRBD2. Trimming cost V 7 bases and J 5 bases; bases outside gene matches: 6. This CDR3 has 15 amino acids. Per the germline V gene, CDR1 is SNHLY and CDR2 is FYNNEI. This CDR3 is CASILAGGRTGELFF. The CDR3 nucleotides read TGTGCCAGCATCCTAGCGGGAGGAAGGACCGGGGAGCTGTTTTTT.

The chain couples TRBV6-1 to TRBJ2-2; D gene unclear. The CDR3 length is 12 residues. V was cut by 11 bases and J by 4 bases, with 11 bases left in between. Germline values: CDR1 MNHNS, CDR2 SASEGT. As DNA, the CDR3 is TGTGCCGGAAGAACCCCCACCGGGGAGCTGTTTTTT. Its translation is CAGRTPTGELFF.

There are many counts of this clonotype. The chain has TRBV13 and TRBJ2-2; D not certain. CDR1 and CDR2 from the germline V gene are PRHDT and FYEKMQ (reference sequence). This CDR3 has 16 amino acids. The V end was cut by 2 bases, the J end by 7 bases, with 17 bases between. The CDR3 reads CASSLTKPEGGGELFF. The CDR3 DNA is TGTGCCAGCAGCTTAACCAAGCCCGAAGGTGGCGGGGAGCTGTTTTTT.

Regarding this clonotype: A much bigger clone sits one base away, suggesting this may be a read error. The CDR3 loop reads CSARVGTDQQPLHF. DNA for the CDR3: TGCAGTGCTAGAGTCGGGACAGACCAACAGCCCCTGCATTTT. V is TRBV20-1 and J is TRBJ1-5; 7 bases line up with TRBD1. In germline, CDR1 is DFQATT, CDR2 SNEGSKA (reference sequence). The CDR3 has 14 amino acids.

This clonotype occurred a few times. The chain combines TRBV4-3 with TRBJ1-4; D may be TRBD1 (5 bases). The germline gives CDR1 LGHNA, CDR2 YSLEER. Trimming shortened V by 0 bases and J by 2 bases, and 13 bases separated the two germline ends. The CDR3 loop spans 17 amino acids. The CDR3 region is CASSQEGSGATNEKLFF. CDR3 nucleotide sequence: TGCGCCAGCAGCCAAGAAGGGTCCGGGGCGACTAATGAAAAACTGTTTTTT.

The V call is TRBV7-9, the J call TRBJ2-2, with TRBD1 matching 7 bases. V trimming: 4 bases; J trimming: 6 bases; junction bases outside the gene matches: 11. The CDR3 totals 16 residues. Germline loops: CDR1 SEHNR, CDR2 FQNEAQ (reference sequence). The CDR3 nucleotides read TGTGCCAGCAGCTACCCCAGGGGGAGCGGCGCCGGGGAGCTGTTTTTT. This codes for CASSYPRGSGAGELFF.

V gene TRBV7-8 combines with J gene TRBJ2-7; weak D call: TRBD1 (5 bases). The CDR3 has 12 amino acids. The germline V gene encodes CDR1 SGHVS and CDR2 FQNEAQ. Trimming removed 1 base from V and 9 bases from J, with 10 bases in between. The CDR3 loop reads CASSLGGAGQYF. CDR3 DNA: TGTGCCAGCAGCTTAGGTGGGGCCGGGCAGTACTTC. The whole variable domain, filled in from reference TRBV7-8 and TRBJ2-7, reads GAGVSQSPRYKVAKRGQDVALRCDPISGHVSLFWYQQALGQGPEFLTYFQNEAQLDKSGLPSDRFFAERPEGSVSTLKIQRTQQEDSAVYLCASSLGGAGQYFGPGTRLTVT.

This clonotype came up a few times. The rearrangement links TRBV9 to TRBJ1-2, with TRBD1 identical over 7 bases. Germline loops: CDR1 SGDLS, CDR2 YYNGEE. The CDR3 is made up of 15 amino acids. The trim removed 2 bases at V and 7 bases at J, leaving 11 bases unmatched. The CDR3 sequence: CASSVSGGGSSGYTF. The CDR3, as DNA: TGTGCCAGCAGCGTCTCAGGGGGAGGTAGTAGTGGCTACACCTTC.